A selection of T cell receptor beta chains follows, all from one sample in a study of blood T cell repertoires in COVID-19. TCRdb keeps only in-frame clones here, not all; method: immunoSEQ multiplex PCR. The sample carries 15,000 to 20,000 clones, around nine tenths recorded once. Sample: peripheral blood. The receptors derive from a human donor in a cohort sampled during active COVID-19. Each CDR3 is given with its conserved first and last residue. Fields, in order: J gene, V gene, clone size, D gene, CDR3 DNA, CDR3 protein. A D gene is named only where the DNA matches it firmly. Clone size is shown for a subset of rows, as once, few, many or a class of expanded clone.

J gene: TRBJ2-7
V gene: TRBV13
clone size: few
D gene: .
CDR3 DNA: TGTGCCAGCAGCCCAAGACTAGGCGACTACGAGCAGTACTTC
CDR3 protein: CASSPRLGDYEQYF

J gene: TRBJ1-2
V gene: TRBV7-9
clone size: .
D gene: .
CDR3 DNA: TGTGCCAGCAGCCGCGACAGGAACTATGGCTACACCTTC
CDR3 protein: CASSRDRNYGYTF

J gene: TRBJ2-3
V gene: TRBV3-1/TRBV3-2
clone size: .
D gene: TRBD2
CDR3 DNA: TGTGCCAGCAGCCTCAGGACTAGCGGGGGGGCGAGTCGGGATTTT
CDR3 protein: CASSLRTSGGASRDF

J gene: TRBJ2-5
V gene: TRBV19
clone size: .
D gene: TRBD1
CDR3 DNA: TGTGCCAGTAGTAGGACAGGGGGCCGGGAGACCCAGTACTTC
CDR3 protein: CASSRTGGRETQYF

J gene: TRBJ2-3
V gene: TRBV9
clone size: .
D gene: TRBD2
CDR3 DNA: TGTGCCAGCAGCGTAGCTATGGGGGGGTGGGGCATCACAGATACGCAGTATTTT
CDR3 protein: CASSVAMGGWGITDTQYF

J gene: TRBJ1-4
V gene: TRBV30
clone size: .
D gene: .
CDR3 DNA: TGTGCCTGGAGTGTATACGGGGGGACGGGGGTTGGAGAAAAACTGTTTTTT
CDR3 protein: CAWSVYGGTGVGEKLFF

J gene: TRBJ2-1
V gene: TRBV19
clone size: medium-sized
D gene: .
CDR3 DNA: TGTGCCAGTAGTATAGTACCGGACAATGAGCAGTTCTTC
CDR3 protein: CASSIVPDNEQFF

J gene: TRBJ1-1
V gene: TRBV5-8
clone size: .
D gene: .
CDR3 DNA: TGTGCCAGCAGCTACTCAGGGGTGCTGAACACTGAAGCTTTCTTT
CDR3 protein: CASSYSGVLNTEAFF

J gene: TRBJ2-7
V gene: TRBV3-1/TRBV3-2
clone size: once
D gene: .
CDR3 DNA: TGTGCCAGCAGCCAAGGAGGAGGGGTTTCCTCCTACGAGCAGTACTTC
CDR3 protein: CASSQGGGVSSYEQYF

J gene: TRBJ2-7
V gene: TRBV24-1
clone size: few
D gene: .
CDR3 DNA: TGTGCCACCCAGTCCGGGGACTCCTACGAGCAGTACTTC
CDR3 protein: CATQSGDSYEQYF

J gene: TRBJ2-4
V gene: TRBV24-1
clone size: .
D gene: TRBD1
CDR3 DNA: TGTGCCACCAGTGATTTGCAAGGGCAGGGGGAAAACATTCAGTACTTC
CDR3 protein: CATSDLQGQGENIQYF

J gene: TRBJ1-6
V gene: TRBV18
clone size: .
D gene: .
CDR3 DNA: TGTGCCAGCTCACCACAGCAGGGTGGGAATAATTCACCCCTCCACTTT
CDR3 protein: CASSPQQGGNNSPLHF

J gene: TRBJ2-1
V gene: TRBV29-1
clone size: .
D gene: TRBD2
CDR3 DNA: TGCAGCGTCGCTCGGCTAGCGGAGTACAATGAGCAGTTCTTC
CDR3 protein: CSVARLAEYNEQFF

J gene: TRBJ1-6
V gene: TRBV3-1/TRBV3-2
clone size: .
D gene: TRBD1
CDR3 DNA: TGTGCCAGCAGCCGGACAGGGGAAATAGGTTCACCCCTCCACTTT
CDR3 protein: CASSRTGEIGSPLHF

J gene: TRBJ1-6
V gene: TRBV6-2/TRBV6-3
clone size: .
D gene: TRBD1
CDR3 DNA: TGTGCCAGCAGTGGTCCAGGGGGTCGGTCACCCCTCCACTTT
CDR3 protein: CASSGPGGRSPLHF

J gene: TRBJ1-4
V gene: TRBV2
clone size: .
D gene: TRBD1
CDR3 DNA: TGTGCCAGCAGGGGGACAGGTTGGGGTGAAAAACTGTTTTTT
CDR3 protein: CASRGTGWGEKLFF

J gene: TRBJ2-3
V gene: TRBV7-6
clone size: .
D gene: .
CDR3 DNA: TGTGCCAGCAGCTCGAGGGGGGGGCTCACAGATACGCAGTATTTT
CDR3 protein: CASSSRGGLTDTQYF

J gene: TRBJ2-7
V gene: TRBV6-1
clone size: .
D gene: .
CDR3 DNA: TGTGCCAGCAGTGAATGGGCAGGGTCGGACGAACAGTACTTC
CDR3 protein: CASSEWAGSDEQYF

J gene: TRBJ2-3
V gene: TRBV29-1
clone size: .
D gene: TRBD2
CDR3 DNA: TGCAGCGTAGTAATAGCGGGGAGCACAGATACGCAGTATTTT
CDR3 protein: CSVVIAGSTDTQYF

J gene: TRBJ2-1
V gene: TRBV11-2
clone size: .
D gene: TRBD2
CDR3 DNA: TGTGCCAGCAGCTTCGGTTTCGGGTTCCTAGCGGGAAACAATGAGCAGTTCTTC
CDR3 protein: CASSFGFGFLAGNNEQFF

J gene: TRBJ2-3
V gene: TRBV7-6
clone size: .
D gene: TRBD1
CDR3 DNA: TGTGCCAGCAGCCGACCCGGGACAGGAGGGCCAGATACGCAGTATTTT
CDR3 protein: CASSRPGTGGPDTQYF

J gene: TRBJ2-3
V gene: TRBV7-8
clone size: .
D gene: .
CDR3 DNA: TGTGCCAGCAGCTTAGCGCGTTTTAACACAGATACGCAGTATTTT
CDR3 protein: CASSLARFNTDTQYF

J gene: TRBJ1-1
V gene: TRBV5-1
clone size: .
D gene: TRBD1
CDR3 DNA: TGCGCCAGCAGCTCTCAGGGGGGAGGCACTGAAGCTTTCTTT
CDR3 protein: CASSSQGGGTEAFF

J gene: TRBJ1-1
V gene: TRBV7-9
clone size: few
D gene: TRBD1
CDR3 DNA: TGTGCCAGCAGCACCCGACAGGGCCTCACTGAAGCTTTCTTT
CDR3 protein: CASSTRQGLTEAFF

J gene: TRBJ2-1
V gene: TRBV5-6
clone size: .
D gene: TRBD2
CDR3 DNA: TGTGCCAGCAGCCCCGGACTAGCGGGGATTCCCAATGAGCAGTTCTTC
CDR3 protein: CASSPGLAGIPNEQFF

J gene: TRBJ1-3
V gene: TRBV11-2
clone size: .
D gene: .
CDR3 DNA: TGTGCCAGCAGTCCAGGGTTCTCTGGAAACACCATATATTTT
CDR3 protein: CASSPGFSGNTIYF

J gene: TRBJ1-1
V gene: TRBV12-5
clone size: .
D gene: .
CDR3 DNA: TGTGCTAGTGGTTTCGGCAGGGAAGCTTTCTTT
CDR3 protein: CASGFGREAFF

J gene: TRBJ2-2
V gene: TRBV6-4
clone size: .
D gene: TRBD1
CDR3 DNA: TGTGCCAGCAGCCCGGGACAGGGGGCGACTGGGGAGCTGTTTTTT
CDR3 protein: CASSPGQGATGELFF

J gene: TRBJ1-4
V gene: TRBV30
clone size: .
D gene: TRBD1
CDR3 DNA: TGTGCCTGGAGTCCTGGGACAGGGAACGAAAAACTGTTTTTT
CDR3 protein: CAWSPGTGNEKLFF

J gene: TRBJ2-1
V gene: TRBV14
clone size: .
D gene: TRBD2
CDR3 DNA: TGTGCCAGCAGCCAAGTTCTACTAGCGGGGGGCAATGAGCAGTTCTTC
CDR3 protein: CASSQVLLAGGNEQFF

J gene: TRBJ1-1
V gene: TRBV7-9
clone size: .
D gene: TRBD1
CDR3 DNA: TGTGCCAGCAGCTCAAACCGGGACAGGGGAGATGGCAACACTGAAGCTTTCTTT
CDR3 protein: CASSSNRDRGDGNTEAFF

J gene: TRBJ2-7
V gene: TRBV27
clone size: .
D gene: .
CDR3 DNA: TGTGCCAGCAGTTTTTCGGGGAGCGAGCAGTACTTC
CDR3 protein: CASSFSGSEQYF

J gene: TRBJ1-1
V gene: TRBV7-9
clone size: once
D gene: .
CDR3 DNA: TGTGCCAGCAGCTCCAAAGGGGGGGGGCCCACTGAAGCTTTCTTT
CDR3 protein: CASSSKGGGPTEAFF

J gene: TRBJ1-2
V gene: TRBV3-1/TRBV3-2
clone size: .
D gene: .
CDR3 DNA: TGTGCCAGCAGCCAAGAAGACAGGAGCTATGGCTACACCTTC
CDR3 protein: CASSQEDRSYGYTF

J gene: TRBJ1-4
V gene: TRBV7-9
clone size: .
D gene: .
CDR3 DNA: TGTGCCAGCAGCCCCCCGGGAGAGGAAAAACTGTTTTTT
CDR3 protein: CASSPPGEEKLFF

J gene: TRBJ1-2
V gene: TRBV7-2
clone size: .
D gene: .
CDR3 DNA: TGTGCCAGCAGACCGCCGACGCAGGGCTTTGGCTACACCTTC
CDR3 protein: CASRPPTQGFGYTF

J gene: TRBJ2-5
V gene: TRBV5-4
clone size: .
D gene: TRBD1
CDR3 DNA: TGTGCCAGCAGCTCGGGACAGGGGAGAAGCCAAGAGACCCAGTACTTC
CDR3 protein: CASSSGQGRSQETQYF

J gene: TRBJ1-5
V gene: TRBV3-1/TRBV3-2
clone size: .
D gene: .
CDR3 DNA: TGTGCCAGCAGCCAGGGAGGGGATCAGCCCCAGCATTTT
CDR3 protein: CASSQGGDQPQHF

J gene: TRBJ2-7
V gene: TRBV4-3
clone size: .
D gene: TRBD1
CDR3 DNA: TGCGCCAGCAGCCGACAACAGGGGGCCTCCTACGAGCAGTACTTC
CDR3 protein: CASSRQQGASYEQYF

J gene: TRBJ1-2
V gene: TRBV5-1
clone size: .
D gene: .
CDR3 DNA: TGCGCCAGCAGCTCCGACTACAGGGTAGATGGCTACACCTTC
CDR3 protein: CASSSDYRVDGYTF

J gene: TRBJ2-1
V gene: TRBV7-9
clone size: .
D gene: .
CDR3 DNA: TGTGCCAGCAGCTTCTCACAGGACAATGAGCAGTTCTTC
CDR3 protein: CASSFSQDNEQFF

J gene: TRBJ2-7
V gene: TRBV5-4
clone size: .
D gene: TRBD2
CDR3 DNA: TGTGCCAGCAGAAAAGGGACTAGCGACTCCTACGAGCAGTACTTC
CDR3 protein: CASRKGTSDSYEQYF

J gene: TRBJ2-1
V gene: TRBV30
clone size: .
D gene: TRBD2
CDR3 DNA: TGTGCCTGGAGTGTGTCTAGCGGCGCCCCCAACAATGAGCAGTTCTTC
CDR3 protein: CAWSVSSGAPNNEQFF

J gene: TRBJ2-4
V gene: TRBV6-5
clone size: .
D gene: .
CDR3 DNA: TGTGCCAGCAAACCGGGAGCCAAAAACATTCAGTACTTC
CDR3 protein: CASKPGAKNIQYF

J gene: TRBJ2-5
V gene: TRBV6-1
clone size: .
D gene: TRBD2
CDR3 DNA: TGTGCCAGCAGTGTCCCCCAGCGGGGGGGGCTACAAGAGACCCAGTACTTC
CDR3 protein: CASSVPQRGGLQETQYF

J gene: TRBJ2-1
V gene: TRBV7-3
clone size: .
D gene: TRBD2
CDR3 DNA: TGTGCCAGCAGTCCACGGGGGGGAGAATACAATGAGCAGTTCTTC
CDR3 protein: CASSPRGGEYNEQFF

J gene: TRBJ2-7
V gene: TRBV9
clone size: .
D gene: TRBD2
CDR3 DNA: TGTGCCAGCAGCCGGGGACTAGCGGGGGCATCCTACGAGCAGTACTTC
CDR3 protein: CASSRGLAGASYEQYF

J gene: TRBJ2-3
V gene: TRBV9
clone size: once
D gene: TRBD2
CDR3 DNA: TGTGCCAGCAGCGTAGCGGGGGGTGAAGATACGCAGTATTTT
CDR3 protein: CASSVAGGEDTQYF

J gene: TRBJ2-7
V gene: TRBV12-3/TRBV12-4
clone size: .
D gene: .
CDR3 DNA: TGTGCCAGCAGTTGGGGTACTAGTCCCGAGCAGTACTTC
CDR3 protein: CASSWGTSPEQYF

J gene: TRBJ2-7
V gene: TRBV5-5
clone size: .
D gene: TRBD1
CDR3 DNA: TGTGCCAGCAGCTTTACAGGGGGCAGCTCCTACGAGCAGTACTTC
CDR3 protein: CASSFTGGSSYEQYF

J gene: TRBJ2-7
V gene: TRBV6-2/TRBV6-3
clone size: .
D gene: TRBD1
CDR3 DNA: TGTGCCAGCAGTAGGACAGGTAACTACGAGCAGTACTTC
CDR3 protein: CASSRTGNYEQYF

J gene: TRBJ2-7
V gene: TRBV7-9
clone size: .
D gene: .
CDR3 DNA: TGTGCCAGCAGCTTCTGGGCCAGGTCGCCCTACGAGCAGTACTTC
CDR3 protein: CASSFWARSPYEQYF

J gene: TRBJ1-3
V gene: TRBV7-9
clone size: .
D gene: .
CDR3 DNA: TGTGCCAGCAGCCCCGCGGGAGGTGGAAACACCATATATTTT
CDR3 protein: CASSPAGGGNTIYF

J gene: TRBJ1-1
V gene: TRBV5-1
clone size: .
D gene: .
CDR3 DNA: TGCGCCAGCAGCTCGACAGGGAACACTGAAGCTTTCTTT
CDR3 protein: CASSSTGNTEAFF

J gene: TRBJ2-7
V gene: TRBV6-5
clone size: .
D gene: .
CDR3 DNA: TGTGCCATTCAAGGAGGCGCTGGCCCCTACGAGCAGTACTTC
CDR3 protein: CAIQGGAGPYEQYF

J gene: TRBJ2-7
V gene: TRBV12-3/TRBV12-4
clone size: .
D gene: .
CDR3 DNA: TGTGCCAGCAGTTCAAGACAAAACTACGAGCAGTACTTC
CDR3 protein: CASSSRQNYEQYF

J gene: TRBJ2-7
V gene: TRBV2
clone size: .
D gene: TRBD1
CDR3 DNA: TGTGCCAGCAGTGACAGGACAGGCTCCTACGAGCAGTACTTC
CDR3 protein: CASSDRTGSYEQYF